The rows below give T cell receptor beta chains drawn from one sample of a study of T cell repertoires in cytomegalovirus infection. A single record per CDR3 protein comes from TCRdb applying MiXCR to the reads. The sample has roughly 800,000 distinct CDR3 sequences, roughly 29% seen once; the top ten hold approximately 14%. These receptors have no identified antigens. Sequenced here: cultured CD8+ T cells from PBMCs, sampled from culture after CMV antigen stimulation. The receptors were gathered from a human donor in good health (CMV status not recorded). Some clones in this sample may be carry-over from other donors' samples. CDR3s include the opening cysteine and the closing phenylalanine or tryptophan. A D gene is named only where the DNA matches it firmly. Only part of the rows carry a size: once, few, many, or a class if the clone is expanded.

v_call: TRBV6-6; d_call: TRBD1; clone_size: .; j_call: TRBJ1-6; cdr3_nt: TGTGCCAGCAGTCGGGACAGGACGGGGTCACCCCTCCACTTT; cdr3_aa: CASSRDRTGSPLHF
v_call: TRBV7-8; d_call: TRBD2; clone_size: .; j_call: TRBJ2-7; cdr3_nt: TGTGCCAGCAGCTTAGAGACTAGCGGGACCTACGAGCAGTACTTC; cdr3_aa: CASSLETSGTYEQYF
v_call: TRBV7-9; d_call: .; clone_size: many; j_call: TRBJ1-2; cdr3_nt: TGTGCCAGCAGCTTAGTGGGACGGAACTATGGCTACACCTTC; cdr3_aa: CASSLVGRNYGYTF
v_call: TRBV4-1; d_call: .; clone_size: .; j_call: TRBJ2-6; cdr3_nt: TGTGCCAGCAGCCAATACGATTATGGGGGGTCTGGGGCCAACGTCCTGACTTTC; cdr3_aa: CASSQYDYGGSGANVLTF
v_call: TRBV7-9; d_call: TRBD1; clone_size: .; j_call: TRBJ2-5; cdr3_nt: TGTGCCAGCAGCCTCGAGACAGGGACAACTTCAGAGACCCAGTACTTC; cdr3_aa: CASSLETGTTSETQYF
v_call: TRBV18; d_call: .; clone_size: .; j_call: TRBJ1-5; cdr3_nt: TGTGCCAGCTCACCACCGGGCGATAGCAATCAGCCCCAGCATTTT; cdr3_aa: CASSPPGDSNQPQHF
v_call: TRBV20-1; d_call: TRBD1; clone_size: .; j_call: TRBJ2-7; cdr3_nt: TGCAGTGCTAGAACGGACAGGGCTAACTACGAGCAGTACTTC; cdr3_aa: CSARTDRANYEQYF
v_call: TRBV27; d_call: .; clone_size: .; j_call: TRBJ1-6; cdr3_nt: TGTGCCAGCAGTTCAATCTCCCCATATTCACCCCTCCACTTT; cdr3_aa: CASSSISPYSPLHF
v_call: TRBV5-4; d_call: TRBD1; clone_size: few; j_call: TRBJ1-6; cdr3_nt: TGTGCCAGCAGCTTAACCGGGACAGGGCTTAGCTCCTATAATTCACCCCTCCACTTT; cdr3_aa: CASSLTGTGLSSYNSPLHF
v_call: TRBV10-3; d_call: .; clone_size: few; j_call: TRBJ1-3; cdr3_nt: TGTGCCATCGGAGCTGGAAACACCATATATTTT; cdr3_aa: CAIGAGNTIYF
v_call: TRBV27; d_call: TRBD1; clone_size: .; j_call: TRBJ1-2; cdr3_nt: TGTGCCAGCAGTTTAGACCCAGGGGGGGATGGCTACACCTTC; cdr3_aa: CASSLDPGGDGYTF
v_call: TRBV2; d_call: TRBD2; clone_size: few; j_call: TRBJ2-3; cdr3_nt: TGTGCCAGCTATTCGGGACTACCAGCAGATACGCAGTATTTT; cdr3_aa: CASYSGLPADTQYF
v_call: TRBV11-3; d_call: .; clone_size: .; j_call: TRBJ1-1; cdr3_nt: TGTGCCAGCAGCTTAGAAGGAGGGGAGACTGAAGCTTTCTTT; cdr3_aa: CASSLEGGETEAFF
v_call: TRBV7-6; d_call: .; clone_size: .; j_call: TRBJ2-1; cdr3_nt: TGTGCCAGCAGCTCCACAGACGGCCACTACAATGAGCAGTTCTTC; cdr3_aa: CASSSTDGHYNEQFF